This TCR beta chain is from a study of T cell repertoires in cytomegalovirus infection. Study information: HLA-B-restricted CMV epitopes that are well studied were used alongside recently identified HLA-C-restricted ones. Study results and limitations: The cumulative frequency of public TCR beta families identified carriers of CMV plus the relevant HLA.

TCRdb reprocessed the reads via MiXCR and lists one record per CDR3 protein. The sample lists approximately 730,000 distinct CDR3 sequences; around 32% were seen once. As to this clonotype: What it binds is not known.

The sequence derives from a human donor in good health (CMV status not recorded). Some clones in this sample may be carry-over from other donors' samples. The sample in question was cultured PBMCs, obtained from culture after CMV antigen stimulation.

DNA for the CDR3: TGTGCCAGTAGTAGGGGACTTATAAACGAGCAGTACTTC. Its protein product is CASSRGLINEQYF. The V call is TRBV19, the J call TRBJ2-7, with a possible D match to TRBD2 (6 bases). The CDR3 extends over 13 amino acids. The germline V gene has CDR1 LNHDA and CDR2 SQIVND (reference sequence). V dropped 4 bases and J dropped 5 bases, with 12 bases sitting between them. The variable domain in full, completed from reference TRBV19 and TRBJ2-7, reads DGGITQSPKYLFRKEGQNVTLSCEQNLNHDAMYWYRQDPGQGLRLIYYSQIVNDFQKGDIAEGYSVSREKKESFPLTVTSAQKNPTAFYLCASSRGLINEQYFGPGTRLTVT.